The 28 T cell receptor beta chains below all came from one sample that was sequenced in a study of control samples from healthy donors and cancer patients. Only in-frame clones appear in the TCRdb table, and some are missing; sequencing was by immunoSEQ multiplex PCR. The sample consists of around 200,000 clones, 85% to 95% of them appearing once. Sample: blood. Receptors originate from a man aged 18 to 29 in good health.

The chain combines TRBV13 with TRBJ2-3, with no clear D. Between the trimmed V and J ends, which lost 1 base and 0 bases, there was a span of 8 bases. The CDR3 extends over 15 amino acids. Germline assignment: CDR1 PRHDT and CDR2 FYEKMQ (reference sequence). The CDR3 spells CASSLEGSSTDTQYF. The CDR3 DNA is TGTGCCAGCAGCTTAGAAGGCAGTAGCACAGATACGCAGTATTTT.

V is TRBV14 and J is TRBJ1-2, with D possibly being TRBD1 (5 bases). V lost 1 base to trimming and J lost 2 bases, with 5 bases between them. Germline V lookup: CDR1 SGHDN, CDR2 FVKESK. The CDR3 runs 13 residues. This CDR3 reads CASSQGGNYGYTF. The DNA for the CDR3 is TGTGCCAGCAGCCAAGGGGGGAACTATGGCTACACCTTC.

The chain has TRBV28 and TRBJ1-5; tentative D call: TRBD1 (6 bases). Germline-derived CDR1 and CDR2 are MDHEN and SYDVKM. Trimming pared 3 bases from V and 1 base from J, leaving 10 bases between. The CDR3 extends over 15 amino acids. DNA of the CDR3: TGTGCCAGCAGTTTCACAGGGATGAGCAATCAGCCCCAGCATTTT. Amino acid sequence: CASSFTGMSNQPQHF.

The chain uses TRBV12-2 and TRBJ2-1. TRBV12-2 is given as a pseudogene. The CDR3 covers 11 residues. The CDR3 DNA reads TGTGCAAGTCGCTTGCCCGATGAGCAGTTCTTC. Translation: CASRLPDEQFF.

This chain joins TRBV25-1 and TRBJ1-1; D remains ambiguous. Trimming removed 2 bases from V and 2 bases from J, with 6 bases in between. The CDR3 consists of 13 residues. Germline CDR1 and CDR2: MGHDK and SYGVNS. CDR3 coding DNA: TGTGCCAGCAGTGAAGGGAGAAACACTGAAGCTTTCTTT. Its protein product is CASSEGRNTEAFF.

The rearrangement links TRBV27 to TRBJ1-5; weak D call: TRBD1 (5 bases). V lost 7 bases and J 4 bases, leaving 14 bases between the germline ends. The CDR3 covers 14 residues. The germline V gene encodes CDR1 MNHEY and CDR2 SMNVEV (reference sequence). The CDR3 nucleotides are TGTGCCAGCACCGCCCTGGGGGGAAATCAGCCCCAGCATTTT. Its protein product is CASTALGGNQPQHF.

V gene TRBV20-1 combines with J gene TRBJ1-2; a possible D gene is TRBD1 (6 bases). This CDR3 is built from 15 residues. V was cut by 3 bases and J by 8 bases, with 22 bases left in between. The germline gives CDR1 DFQATT, CDR2 SNEGSKA (reference sequence). CDR3 nucleotides: TGCAGTGCTAGTAACATGGGGGCCGGCCAGGAGGGCTACACCTTC. The encoded protein is CSASNMGAGQEGYTF.

The count of this clone is one. The chain uses TRBV5-5 and TRBJ1-1; 8 nucleotides align to TRBD1. This CDR3 has 14 residues. From germline, CDR1 is SGHKS and CDR2 YYEKEE (reference sequence). V shed 2 bases and J 5 bases; nucleotides not matched to a gene: 5. Here the CDR3 reads CASSLQGEETEAFF. DNA of the CDR3: TGTGCCAGCAGCTTACAGGGGGAGGAGACTGAAGCTTTCTTT.

J is TRBJ2-7 and V is TRBV30; 10 bases fit TRBD2. The CDR3 totals 16 residues. With V trimmed by 3 bases and J by 5 bases, 13 bases remained unmatched. Germline V gene sequence: CDR1 GTSNPN, CDR2 SVGIG (reference sequence). The CDR3 loop is CAWSLTLAGYGDEQYF. CDR3 sequence (DNA): TGTGCCTGGAGCTTAACACTAGCGGGGTATGGAGACGAGCAGTACTTC.

The chain employs TRBV19 and TRBJ2-3; D is perhaps TRBD2 (5 bases). The CDR3 contains 18 residues. The V end was cut by 9 bases, the J end by 6 bases, with 31 bases between. The germline CDR1 and CDR2 sequences are LNHDA and SQIVND (reference sequence). The CDR3 loop is CARQTLAPRVFRSDTQYF. In DNA form, the CDR3 reads TGTGCCAGACAAACCCTAGCCCCAAGGGTCTTTCGGTCGGATACGCAGTATTTT.

This rearrangement joins TRBV19 to TRBJ2-2; tentative D call: TRBD1 (6 bases). The CDR3 sequence is 14 residues long. V lost 3 bases and J 7 bases, leaving 12 bases between the germline ends. Germline lookup yields CDR1 LNHDA and CDR2 SQIVND (reference sequence). The CDR3 loop is CASSIRGRVGELFF. CDR3 nucleotides: TGTGCCAGTAGTATCAGGGGCCGGGTCGGGGAGCTGTTTTTT.

The DNA of the CDR3 is TGTGCCTGGAGACCTCCCCGGACTAGCCCGAGCTCCTACGAGCAGTACTTC. It encodes CAWRPPRTSPSSYEQYF. This sequence joins TRBV30 and TRBJ2-7, with 8 bases aligning to TRBD2. The trim removed 3 bases at V and 0 bases at J, leaving 13 bases unmatched. CDR1 is GTSNPN and CDR2 is SVGIG in the germline V gene (reference sequence). The CDR3 is made up of 17 amino acids. The full variable domain, in which reference TRBV30 and TRBJ2-7 provide the parts outside the CDR3, is SQTIHQWPATLVQPVGSPLSLECTVEGTSNPNLYWYRQAAGRGLQLLFYSVGIGQISSEVPQNLSASRPQDRQFILSSKKLLLSDSGFYLCAWRPPRTSPSSYEQYFGPGTRLTVT.

J is TRBJ1-6 and V is TRBV5-1; D might be TRBD1 (5 bases). There are 15 residues in the CDR3. Germline-derived CDR1 and CDR2 are SGHRS and YFSETQ. Between the trimmed V and J ends, which lost 5 bases and 7 bases, there was a span of 16 bases. CDR3: CASRVGGWQNSPLHF. CDR3 sequence (DNA): TGCGCCAGCAGGGTGGGGGGGTGGCAGAATTCACCCCTCCACTTT.

This clone was counted a single time. The CDR3 DNA is TGCAGCGCAGGGGGCACTACTGAAGCTTTCTTT. It is translated as CSAGGTTEAFF. The V gene is TRBV29-1, the J gene TRBJ1-1, with 8 positions matching TRBD1. Germline CDR1 and CDR2: SQVTM and ANQGSEA. Germline trimming cut 7 bases from V and 5 bases from J; bases unmatched to any gene: 3. The CDR3 runs 11 residues.

V and J are TRBV19 and TRBJ1-6; no firm D call. The CDR3 covers 14 residues. Trimming left V 6 bases short and J 6 bases short, with 12 bases between. The V gene's germline CDR1 is LNHDA and CDR2 SQIVND (reference sequence). CDR3 DNA sequence: TGTGCCAGTAGGGATTACAGACTTAATTCACCCCTCCACTTT. This sequence encodes CASRDYRLNSPLHF. Drawing the rest from reference TRBV19 and TRBJ1-6, the complete variable domain is DGGITQSPKYLFRKEGQNVTLSCEQNLNHDAMYWYRQDPGQGLRLIYYSQIVNDFQKGDIAEGYSVSREKKESFPLTVTSAQKNPTAFYLCASRDYRLNSPLHFGNGTRLTVT.

The gene calls are TRBV18 and TRBJ1-1; TRBD1 matches 7 bases. Germline CDR1 reads KGHSH; CDR2 reads LQKENI. The CDR3 loop spans 15 amino acids. Trimming took 3 bases from V and 2 from J; bases not matched to a gene: 6. The CDR3 here is CASSPPGTVNTEAFF. DNA for the CDR3: TGTGCCAGCTCACCCCCCGGGACAGTAAACACTGAAGCTTTCTTT.

The J gene is TRBJ2-2, the V gene TRBV14; D is ambiguous. The V gene's germline CDR1 is SGHDN and CDR2 FVKESK. CDR3 size: 13 residues. The ends were cut back, 1 base at V and 6 bases at J, with 6 bases in the middle. The CDR3 spells CASSQGRPGELFF. CDR3 sequence (DNA): TGTGCCAGCAGCCAAGGGCGACCCGGGGAGCTGTTTTTT.

V and J are TRBV15 and TRBJ2-6; the D is unclear. Trimming cost V 1 base and J 4 bases, with 11 bases left between them. This CDR3 has 16 residues. CDR1 and CDR2 (germline): LNHNV, YYDKDF (reference sequence). CDR3 coding DNA: TGTGCCACCAGCAGAGTAGGCGATGCCGGGGCCAACGTCCTGACTTTC. It is translated as CATSRVGDAGANVLTF. The variable domain in full, completed from reference TRBV15 and TRBJ2-6, reads DAMVIQNPRYQVTQFGKPVTLSCSQTLNHNVMYWYQQKSSQAPKLLFHYYDKDFNNEADTPDNFQSRRPNTSFCFLDIRSPGLGDTAMYLCATSRVGDAGANVLTFGAGSRLTVL.

The rearrangement links TRBV13 to TRBJ1-2; no reliable D call. Trimming cost V 2 bases and J 5 bases, with 6 bases left between them. The CDR3 sequence is 12 residues long. Germline assignment: CDR1 PRHDT and CDR2 FYEKMQ (reference sequence). CDR3 sequence: CASSLSRYGYTF. DNA for the CDR3: TGTGCCAGCAGCTTAAGTAGATATGGCTACACCTTC.

The chain joins TRBV7-9 to TRBJ2-7; D uncertain. The germline V gene has CDR1 SEHNR and CDR2 FQNEAQ (reference sequence). The CDR3 consists of 13 residues. V lost 1 base to trimming and J lost 4 bases, with 8 bases between them. CDR3 sequence: CASSLGSIYEQYF. In nucleotides, the CDR3 is TGTGCCAGCAGCTTAGGCTCGATTTACGAGCAGTACTTC.

This rearrangement joins TRBV30 to TRBJ1-5, with TRBD1 matching 7 bases. The CDR3 consists of 13 residues. Germline V lookup: CDR1 GTSNPN, CDR2 SVGIG (reference sequence). V shed 2 bases, J shed 11 bases, and the junction held 9 bases outside the gene matches. CDR3 residues: CAWSPGRGQSQHF. In DNA, the CDR3 is TGTGCCTGGAGTCCGGGACGGGGACAGTCCCAGCATTTT.

J is TRBJ1-2 and V is TRBV5-6; TRBD1 matches at 7 bases. Trimming removed 3 bases from V and 5 bases from J; junction bases left unmatched: 7. CDR3 length: 14 residues. In germline, CDR1 is SGHDT, CDR2 YYEEEE. The CDR3 DNA sequence: TGTGCCAGCAGCTCTGACAGGGTAGGATATGGCTACACCTTC. As protein: CASSSDRVGYGYTF. The whole variable domain, remainder taken from reference TRBV5-6 and TRBJ1-2, is DAGVTQSPTHLIKTRGQQVTLRCSPKSGHDTVSWYQQALGQGPQFIFQYYEEEERQRGNFPDRFSGHQFPNYSSELNVNALLLGDSALYLCASSSDRVGYGYTFGSGTRLTVV.

V is TRBV27 and J is TRBJ2-2; 8 bases map to TRBD1. Germline CDR1 reads MNHEY; CDR2 reads SMNVEV (reference sequence). CDR3 length: 14 amino acids. With V trimmed by 9 bases and J by 0 bases, 3 bases remained unmatched. The CDR3 here is CASRDRPNTGELFF. DNA of the CDR3: TGTGCCAGTCGGGACAGGCCGAACACCGGGGAGCTGTTTTTT.

V usage is TRBV5-5 and J usage is TRBJ2-4; maybe TRBD2 (6 bases). The V end lost 0 bases, the J end lost 9 bases, and 16 bases lay between the germline ends. The V gene's germline CDR1 is SGHKS and CDR2 YYEKEE (reference sequence). The CDR3 runs to 15 residues. The CDR3 loop reads CASSLAGGVEVIQYF. The CDR3 DNA is TGTGCCAGCAGCTTGGCCGGAGGGGTCGAGGTCATTCAGTACTTC.

The chain recombines TRBV2 with TRBJ1-6; the D is unclear. The germline V and J ends were trimmed by 1 base and 13 bases, with 14 bases remaining between them. The CDR3 is 14 amino acids. Looked up from germline, CDR1 is SNHLY and CDR2 is FYNNEI. For the CDR3, the DNA is TGTGCCAGCAGTGAAGAGTTAGGTGAATGGCCCCTCCACTTT. This gives the protein CASSEELGEWPLHF.

For the CDR3, the DNA is TGTGCCAGCACGGCTAATGAAAAACTGTTTTTT. It specifies CASTANEKLFF. V usage is TRBV2 and J usage is TRBJ1-4; D is unclear. Germline CDR1 is SNHLY and CDR2 is FYNNEI. Trimming removed 7 bases at V and 3 bases at J, with 3 bases between. This CDR3 is 11 amino acids long.

This sequence joins TRBV27 and TRBJ1-2; TRBD1 agrees at 7 bases. Germline V CDR1 and CDR2: MNHEY, SMNVEV (reference sequence). The CDR3 totals 16 residues. With 2 bases clipped from V and 8 bases from J, the junction kept 14 bases outside the gene matches. In DNA, the CDR3 is TGTGCCAGCAGTTTAGGTCTGGGCAGGGGGTCTGACGGCTACACCTTC. Translation gives CASSLGLGRGSDGYTF.

The chain has TRBV4-1 and TRBJ2-7, with TRBD1 matching over 7 bases. The CDR3 is made up of 14 amino acids. V lost 3 bases and J lost 6; bases outside the gene matches: 8. Germline V lookup: CDR1 MGHRA, CDR2 YSYEKL. The CDR3 loop is CASSHNRGSGEQYF. Here the CDR3 DNA reads TGCGCCAGCAGCCATAACAGGGGCTCGGGCGAGCAGTACTTC.